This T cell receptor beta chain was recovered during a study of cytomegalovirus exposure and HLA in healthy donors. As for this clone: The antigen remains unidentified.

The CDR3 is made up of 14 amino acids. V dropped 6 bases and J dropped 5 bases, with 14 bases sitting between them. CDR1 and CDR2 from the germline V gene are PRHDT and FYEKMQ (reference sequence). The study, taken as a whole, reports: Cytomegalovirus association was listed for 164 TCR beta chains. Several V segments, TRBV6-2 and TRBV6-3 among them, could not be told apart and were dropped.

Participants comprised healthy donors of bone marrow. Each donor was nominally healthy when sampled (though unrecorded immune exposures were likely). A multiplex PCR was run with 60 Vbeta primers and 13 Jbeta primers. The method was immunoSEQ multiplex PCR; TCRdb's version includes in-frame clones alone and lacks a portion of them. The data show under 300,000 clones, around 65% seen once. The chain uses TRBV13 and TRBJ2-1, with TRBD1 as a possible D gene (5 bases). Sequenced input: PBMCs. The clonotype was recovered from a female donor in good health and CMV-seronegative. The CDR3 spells CASRKGRYDNEQFF. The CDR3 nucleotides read TGTGCCAGCAGAAAGGGGCGATACGACAATGAGCAGTTCTTC.